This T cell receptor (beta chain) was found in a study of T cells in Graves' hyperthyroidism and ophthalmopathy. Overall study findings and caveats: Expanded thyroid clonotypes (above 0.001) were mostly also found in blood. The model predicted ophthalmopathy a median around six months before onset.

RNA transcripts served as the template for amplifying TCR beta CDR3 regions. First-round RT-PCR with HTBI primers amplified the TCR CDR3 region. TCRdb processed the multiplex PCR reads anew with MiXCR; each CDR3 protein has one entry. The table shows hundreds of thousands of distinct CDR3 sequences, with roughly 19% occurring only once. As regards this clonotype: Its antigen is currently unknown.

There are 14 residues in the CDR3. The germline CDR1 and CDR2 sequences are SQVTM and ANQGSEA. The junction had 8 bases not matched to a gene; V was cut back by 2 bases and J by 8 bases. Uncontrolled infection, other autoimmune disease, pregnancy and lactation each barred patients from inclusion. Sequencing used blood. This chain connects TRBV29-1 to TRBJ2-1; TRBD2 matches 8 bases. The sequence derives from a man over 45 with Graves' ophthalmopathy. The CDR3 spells CSVERSGSVDEQFF. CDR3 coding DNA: TGCAGCGTTGAACGCAGCGGGAGCGTCGATGAGCAGTTCTTC.